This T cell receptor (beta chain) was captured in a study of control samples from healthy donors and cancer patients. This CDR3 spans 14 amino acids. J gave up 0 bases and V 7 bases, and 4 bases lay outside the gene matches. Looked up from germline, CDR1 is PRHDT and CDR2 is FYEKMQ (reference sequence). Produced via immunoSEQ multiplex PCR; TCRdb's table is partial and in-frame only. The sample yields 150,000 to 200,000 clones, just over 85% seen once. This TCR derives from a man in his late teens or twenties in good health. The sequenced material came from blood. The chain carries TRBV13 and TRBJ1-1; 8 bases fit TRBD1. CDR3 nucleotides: TGTGCCAGCACTAGACAGGGGATGAACACTGAAGCTTTCTTT. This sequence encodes CASTRQGMNTEAFF.